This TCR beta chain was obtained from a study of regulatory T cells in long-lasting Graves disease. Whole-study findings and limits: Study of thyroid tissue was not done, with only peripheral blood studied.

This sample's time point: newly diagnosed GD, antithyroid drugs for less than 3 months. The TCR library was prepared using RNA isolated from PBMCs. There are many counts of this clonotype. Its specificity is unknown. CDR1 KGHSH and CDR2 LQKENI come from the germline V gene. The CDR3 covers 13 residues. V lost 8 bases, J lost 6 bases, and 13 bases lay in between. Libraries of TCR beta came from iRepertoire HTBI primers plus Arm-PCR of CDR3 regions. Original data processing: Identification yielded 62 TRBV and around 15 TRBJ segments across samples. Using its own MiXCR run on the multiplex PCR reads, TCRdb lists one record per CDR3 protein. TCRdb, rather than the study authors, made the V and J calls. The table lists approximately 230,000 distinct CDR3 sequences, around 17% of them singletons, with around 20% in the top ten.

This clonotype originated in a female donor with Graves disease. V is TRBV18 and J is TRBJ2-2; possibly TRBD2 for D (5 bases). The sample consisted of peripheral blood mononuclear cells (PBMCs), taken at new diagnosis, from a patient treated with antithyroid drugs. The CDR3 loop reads CASHHGEPGELFF. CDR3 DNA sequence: TGTGCCAGCCACCACGGGGAGCCCGGGGAGCTGTTTTTT.